Listed here is a single T cell receptor (beta chain). Its antigen is unidentified. The data stem from a study of cytomegalovirus exposure and HLA in healthy donors. The study, taken as a whole, reports: Available immune exposure information was restricted to CMV serostatus only.

The PCR employed 60 Vbeta primers together with 13 Jbeta primers. The repertoire was sequenced with immunoSEQ multiplex PCR; TCRdb's copy has only in-frame clones and lacks some. The sample yields around 30,000 clones, 65% to 75% seen once. Germline V gives CDR1 SGHRS, CDR2 YFSETQ. This CDR3 region has 16 residues. The V segment lost 3 bases and the J segment 4 bases; nucleotides outside the gene matches: 7. Source material: PBMCs. The TCR was taken from a man between 50 and 59 years old in good health and CMV-seropositive. The J gene is TRBJ2-5, the V gene TRBV5-1; 12 nucleotides agree with TRBD2. The CDR3 spells CASSSPTSGSGETQYF. The CDR3 DNA sequence: TGCGCCAGCAGCTCACCGACTAGCGGGAGTGGAGAGACCCAGTACTTC.